Below, 16 T cell receptor beta chains from the same sample are listed, as sequenced in a study of regulatory T cells in long-lasting Graves disease (dated by TCRdb to the early 2020s). Library preparation employed multiplex PCR. TCRdb records Illumina HiSeq 4000 as the sequencer. TCR beta libraries were built with iRepertoire HTBI primers and Arm-PCR amplification of CDR3 regions. TCRdb trimmed public reads at Q25 via fastp, called clones via MiXCR and kept in-frame beta chains. Every CDR3 protein is listed once, alongside the most common genes and DNA of its rows. The sample yields approximately 300,000 distinct CDR3 sequences; 18% were counted once. The biggest ten clones account for around 36% of the sample. What the time point label conveys for this sample: newly diagnosed GD, antithyroid drugs for less than 3 months. For both TCR sequencing and RNA sequencing, RNA was extracted from PBMCs in TRIzol.

This material consisted of peripheral blood mononuclear cells (PBMCs), taken at new diagnosis, from a patient treated with antithyroid drugs. These receptors all come from a female donor with Graves disease.

This clonotype was seen at least ten times. V and J are TRBV7-8 and TRBJ2-7; D might be TRBD2 (6 bases). The CDR3 length is 13 residues. CDR1 SGHVS and CDR2 FQNEAQ come from the germline V gene. V was pared by 5 bases and J by 3 bases, with 11 bases between. The CDR3 reads CASSPRDFYEQYF. The DNA for the CDR3 is TGTGCCAGCAGCCCACGGGACTTCTACGAGCAGTACTTC.

This chain joins TRBV27 and TRBJ1-6; no firm D call. Per germline, CDR1 MNHEY and CDR2 SMNVEV (reference sequence). The CDR3 has 14 amino acids. V was cut by 8 bases and J by 4 bases, with 12 bases left in between. CDR3 sequence reads: CASRPGLYNSPLHF. In nucleotides, the CDR3 is TGTGCCAGCCGCCCGGGTCTTTATAATTCACCCCTCCACTTT.

This clonotype was seen at least ten times. The chain employs TRBV12-5 and TRBJ1-5, with a tentative D call TRBD1 (5 bases). This CDR3 contains 15 residues. Germline values: CDR1 LGHNT, CDR2 FRNRAP. Trimming pared 9 bases from V and 5 bases from J, leaving 20 bases between. The CDR3 DNA sequence: TGTGCTAGCTCAACATCTGGGACCTACCATCAGCCCCAGCATTTT. Its protein is CASSTSGTYHQPQHF.

This clonotype was seen repeatedly, ten times or more. This rearrangement joins TRBV28 to TRBJ1-4; tentative D call: TRBD1 (5 bases). Per germline, CDR1 MDHEN and CDR2 SYDVKM. The V and J ends lost 5 bases and 0 bases respectively, with 13 bases between them. The CDR3 sequence is 16 residues long. CDR3 sequence: CASSQGLAATNEKLFF. The CDR3 DNA sequence: TGTGCCAGCAGTCAGGGACTGGCAGCAACTAATGAAAAACTGTTTTTT.

This clonotype appeared a few times. This chain connects TRBV7-9 to TRBJ2-7; the match to TRBD1 covers 9 bases. The ends lost 8 bases at V and 4 bases at J; junction bases unmatched: 12. Germline V gene sequence: CDR1 SEHNR, CDR2 FQNEAQ (reference sequence). The CDR3 is made up of 15 amino acids. The DNA of the CDR3 is TGTGCCAGCGCCCTCGGAGGGACAGGGATTTACGAGCAGTACTTC. It is translated as CASALGGTGIYEQYF.

Turning to this clonotype: This likely reflects a read error, since a far larger clone is one base away. This chain connects TRBV3-1 to TRBJ2-1; D perhaps matches TRBD2 (6 bases). The J call is uncertain, as TRBJ2-5 better fits the DNA end. CDR1 is LGHDT and CDR2 is YNNKEL in the germline V gene (reference sequence). The CDR3 length is 14 residues. The CDR3 loop reads CASSQRTIHETQYF. The DNA of the CDR3 is TGTGCCAGCAGCCAAAGGACTATACATGAGACCCAGTACTTC.

This clonotype was picked up many times. The chain links TRBV7-2 to TRBJ2-3; tentative D call: TRBD2 (7 bases). This CDR3 has 18 residues. CDR1 and CDR2 from the germline V gene are SGHTA and FQGNSA. V lost 3 bases to trimming and J lost 5 bases, with 24 bases between them. The CDR3 is CASSFAPLGPRGGDTQYF. The CDR3 coding sequence is TGTGCCAGCAGCTTCGCCCCTCTGGGCCCGAGGGGGGGAGATACGCAGTATTTT.

This clonotype was picked up a small number of times. In nucleotides, the CDR3 is TGTGCCAGCAGCGTAGGGTCAGGCATGAACACTGAAGCTTTCTTT. This sequence encodes CASSVGSGMNTEAFF. J is TRBJ1-1 and V is TRBV9; no clear D gene. V lost 0 bases and J lost 0, with 9 bases in between. The CDR3 has 15 amino acids. The germline V gene has CDR1 SGDLS and CDR2 YYNGEE. The complete variable domain, with remaining parts taken from reference TRBV9 and TRBJ1-1, reads DSGVTQTPKHLITATGQRVTLRCSPRSGDLSVYWYQQSLDQGLQFLIQYYNGEERAKGNILERFSAQQFPDLHSELNLSSLELGDSALYFCASSVGSGMNTEAFFGQGTRLTVV.

Remarks on this clonotype: One base away lies a much larger clone, so this may be a sequencing read error. The V call is TRBV6-1, the J call TRBJ2-7; D perhaps matches TRBD1 (6 bases). The CDR3 spans 14 residues. CDR1 and CDR2 from the germline V gene are MNHNS and SASEGT. The CDR3 DNA follows: TGTGCTCTCCGGGACAACCTTAAAACCTGCGAGCAGTACTTC. This translates into CALRDNLKTCEQYF.

The genes are TRBV27 and TRBJ1-2; possibly TRBD1 for D (6 bases). Germline V CDR1 and CDR2: MNHEY, SMNVEV (reference sequence). Trimming removed 6 bases from V and 6 bases from J, with 20 bases in between. CDR3 size: 15 residues. CDR3 amino acids: CASSFSGQGFDGYTF. The CDR3 nucleotides are TGTGCCAGCAGCTTCTCAGGCCAGGGGTTCGATGGCTACACCTTC.

This rearrangement joins TRBV5-1 to TRBJ2-4; possible D gene TRBD1, 6 bases. Germline V gene lookup returns CDR1 SGHRS and CDR2 YFSETQ. V was trimmed by 4 bases and J by 9 bases, leaving 29 bases between them. The CDR3 has 18 amino acids. CDR3 DNA: TGCGCCAGCAGCCCTGGAGGCACCTCAGGGGTTAGTAAAGGCATTCAGTACTTC. This sequence encodes CASSPGGTSGVSKGIQYF.

The CDR3 bases are TGCAGTGTACAGCAAGAGACCCAGTACTTC. As protein: CSVQQETQYF. The rearrangement joins TRBV20-1 to TRBJ2-1; D not certain. Near its end, the DNA agrees better with TRBJ2-5, so the J call may be wrong. CDR3 length equals 10 residues. Germline V lookup: CDR1 DFQATT, CDR2 SNEGSKA (reference sequence).

There are many counts of this clonotype. The chain links TRBV27 to TRBJ2-1; 9 bases are a match to TRBD2. The junction had 18 bases not matched to a gene; V was cut back by 7 bases and J by 8 bases. Germline V gives CDR1 MNHEY, CDR2 SMNVEV (reference sequence). The CDR3 consists of 17 residues. The CDR3, as DNA: TGTGCCAGCATCCGCGGCTGGAGTAGCGGGAGTGGGGATGAGCAGTTCTTC. Its protein product is CASIRGWSSGSGDEQFF.

This clonotype has only a few counts. The chain combines TRBV7-9 with TRBJ2-2, with TRBD2 identical over 8 bases. Germline CDR1 is SEHNR and CDR2 is FQNEAQ (reference sequence). J gave up 5 bases and V 1 base, and 27 bases lay outside the gene matches. The CDR3 is made up of 23 amino acids. The chain's CDR3 is CASSLVRVFGRKAGEEGTGELFF. The CDR3 coding sequence is TGTGCCAGCAGCTTAGTTCGGGTCTTCGGTAGGAAAGCGGGAGAGGAAGGAACCGGGGAGCTGTTTTTT. The variable domain in full, completed from reference TRBV7-9 and TRBJ2-2, reads DTGVSQNPRHKITKRGQNVTFRCDPISEHNRLYWYRQTLGQGPEFLTYFQNEAQLEKSRLLSDRFSAERPKGSFSTLEIQRTEQGDSAMYLCASSLVRVFGRKAGEEGTGELFFGEGSRLTVL.

There are many counts of this clonotype. The gene calls are TRBV7-9 and TRBJ2-4; no reliable D call. Deletions cut 5 bases from V and 0 bases from J, with 14 bases between. The length of the CDR3 is 16 residues. Germline assignment: CDR1 SEHNR and CDR2 FQNEAQ (reference sequence). CDR3 bases: TGTGCCAGCAGCCCCGGAAGCCTCGTAGCCAAAAACATTCAGTACTTC. Protein sequence: CASSPGSLVAKNIQYF. The full variable domain, with the rest looked up from reference TRBV7-9 and TRBJ2-4, is DTGVSQNPRHKITKRGQNVTFRCDPISEHNRLYWYRQTLGQGPEFLTYFQNEAQLEKSRLLSDRFSAERPKGSFSTLEIQRTEQGDSAMYLCASSPGSLVAKNIQYFGAGTRLSVL.

At least ten counts were recorded for this clonotype. The rearrangement links TRBV2 to TRBJ2-6, with 7 bases that match TRBD1. Unmatched junction bases numbered 2, after V lost 7 bases and J lost 2 bases. The CDR3 is 14 amino acids. From germline, CDR1 is SNHLY and CDR2 FYNNEI. Here the CDR3 reads CASNQGAGANVLTF. For the CDR3, the DNA is TGTGCCAGCAACCAGGGGGCTGGGGCCAACGTCCTGACTTTC. The variable domain in full, completed from reference TRBV2 and TRBJ2-6, reads EPEVTQTPSHQVTQMGQEVILRCVPISNHLYFYWYRQILGQKVEFLVSFYNNEISEKSEIFDDQFSVERPDGSNFTLKIRSTKLEDSAMYFCASNQGAGANVLTFGAGSRLTVL.